A single sample gave rise to the 24 T cell receptor beta chains below, sequenced in a study of cytomegalovirus exposure and HLA in healthy donors. 60 Vbeta and 13 Jbeta primers were used in PCR. Profiling relied on immunoSEQ multiplex PCR, and the TCRdb table lists in-frame clones only, not all of them. The sample shows 140,000 to 150,000 clones, about four fifths of them seen only once. What was sequenced was PBMCs. All receptors come from a woman aged 18-35 years in good health and CMV-seropositive.

The chain recombines TRBV28 with TRBJ1-5; D may be TRBD1 (5 bases). Trimming pared 5 bases from V and 5 bases from J, leaving 13 bases between. This CDR3 is 14 amino acids long. Per the germline V gene, CDR1 is MDHEN and CDR2 is SYDVKM. CDR3 nucleotides: TGTGCCAGCAGTCTAGTTACGGGGGATCAGCCCCAGCATTTT. Its translation is CASSLVTGDQPQHF.

The V and J genes are TRBV5-1 and TRBJ2-5; 11 bases align to TRBD2. The ends lost 4 bases at V and 1 base at J; junction bases unmatched: 6. The length of the CDR3 is 16 residues. Germline V gene sequence: CDR1 SGHRS, CDR2 YFSETQ. CDR3: CASSEASGGRQETQYF. CDR3 DNA sequence: TGCGCCAGCAGCGAGGCTAGCGGGGGGCGCCAAGAGACCCAGTACTTC.

There are a few counts of this clone. The rearrangement uses TRBV30 and TRBJ2-1; TRBD2 matches 10 bases. This CDR3 has 14 amino acids. Germline values: CDR1 GTSNPN, CDR2 SVGIG (reference sequence). The J segment lost 7 bases and the V segment lost 1 base, leaving 4 bases of the junction unmatched. This CDR3 is CAWSGERGGNEQFF. Written as DNA, the CDR3 is TGTGCCTGGAGTGGGGAGCGGGGGGGGAATGAGCAGTTCTTC.

The chain has TRBV7-2 and TRBJ1-6; 8 positions agree with TRBD1. The J segment lost 2 bases and the V segment lost 4 bases, leaving 4 bases of the junction unmatched. Germline V CDR1 and CDR2: SGHTA, FQGNSA. The CDR3 is 16 residues long. DNA for the CDR3: TGTGCCAGCAGCTCACAGGGGGGCGCCTATAATTCACCCCTCCACTTT. Translated: CASSSQGGAYNSPLHF.

The CDR3 DNA reads as TGCGCCAGCAGCCGCGGGGGCCCCACCTACGAGCAGTACTTC. As protein: CASSRGGPTYEQYF. The rearrangement links TRBV10-2 to TRBJ2-7, with D maybe TRBD2 (7 bases). Germline-derived CDR1 and CDR2 are WSHSY and SAAADI. This CDR3 comprises 14 residues. V was pared by 6 bases and J by 2 bases, with 14 bases between.

V usage is TRBV4-1 and J usage is TRBJ2-3; D possibly corresponds to TRBD1 (5 bases). There are 14 residues in the CDR3. Trimming pared 0 bases from V and 5 bases from J, leaving 9 bases between. Germline V gene lookup returns CDR1 MGHRA and CDR2 YSYEKL. The CDR3 sequence: CASSQDSRGDTQYF. The CDR3 region has the DNA TGCGCCAGCAGCCAAGATAGTAGGGGAGATACGCAGTATTTT.

The V and J genes are TRBV30 and TRBJ1-1, with TRBD1 identical over 7 bases. The CDR3 totals 14 residues. Germline values: CDR1 GTSNPN, CDR2 SVGIG (reference sequence). J was trimmed by 1 base and V by 2 bases; bases with no gene match: 4. The CDR3 sequence is CAWSLTGKNTEAFF. The DNA for the CDR3 is TGTGCCTGGAGTCTGACAGGGAAGAACACTGAAGCTTTCTTT.

The chain carries TRBV6-6 and TRBJ2-5, with TRBD1 identical over 9 bases. Germline loops: CDR1 MNHNY, CDR2 SVGAGI (reference sequence). The CDR3 length is 14 residues. The trim removed 6 bases at V and 4 bases at J, leaving 6 bases unmatched. The CDR3 loop is CASSPGTGRETQYF. The CDR3, as DNA: TGTGCCAGCAGCCCAGGGACAGGGAGAGAGACCCAGTACTTC.

This chain links TRBV4-1 with TRBJ1-2, with a possible D match to TRBD1 (6 bases). Germline assignment: CDR1 MGHRA and CDR2 YSYEKL. The germline V and J ends were trimmed by 6 bases and 8 bases, with 19 bases remaining between them. This CDR3 is 14 amino acids long. The chain's CDR3 is CASSPTTGVYGYTF. The CDR3 DNA is TGCGCCAGCAGTCCCACGACAGGAGTGTACGGCTACACCTTC.

The chain recombines TRBV5-6 with TRBJ1-6; D call uncertain. The germline V and J ends were trimmed by 0 bases and 2 bases, with 9 bases remaining between them. The germline V gene has CDR1 SGHDT and CDR2 YYEEEE. The CDR3 sequence is 16 residues long. As DNA, the CDR3 is TGTGCCAGCAGCTTGGGGGGAGGGACCTATAATTCACCCCTCCACTTT. Translation: CASSLGGGTYNSPLHF.

The V call is TRBV11-3, the J call TRBJ2-2, with 10 positions matching TRBD1. J was trimmed by 8 bases and V by 3 bases; bases with no gene match: 6. Looked up from germline, CDR1 is SGHNT and CDR2 is YENEEA. The CDR3 loop spans 15 amino acids. The chain's CDR3 is CASSLGQGSSGELFF. The CDR3 DNA sequence: TGTGCCAGCAGCTTGGGACAGGGGTCATCAGGGGAGCTGTTTTTT.

The rearrangement uses TRBV4-1 and TRBJ1-1; TRBD1 is a possible D gene (5 bases). The CDR3 consists of 15 residues. The germline gives CDR1 MGHRA, CDR2 YSYEKL. The ends were cut back, 1 base at V and 10 bases at J, with 19 bases in the middle. As DNA, the CDR3 is TGCGCCAGCAGCCAAGGGGCAGGGATAGGTTCGGGAGCTTTCTTT. It specifies CASSQGAGIGSGAFF.

V is TRBV5-6 and J is TRBJ2-5; 7 bases match TRBD2. Trimming removed 4 bases from V and 5 bases from J; junction bases left unmatched: 11. From germline, CDR1 is SGHDT and CDR2 YYEEEE. CDR3 length: 15 amino acids. CDR3: CASSMRLAGWETQYF. In DNA, the CDR3 is TGTGCCAGCAGCATGCGACTAGCAGGATGGGAGACCCAGTACTTC.

This chain joins TRBV7-9 and TRBJ2-1; tentative D call: TRBD2 (6 bases). V lost 0 bases and J lost 3, with 9 bases in between. The CDR3 is 15 residues long. Germline values: CDR1 SEHNR, CDR2 FQNEAQ (reference sequence). In DNA form, the CDR3 reads TGTGCCAGCAGCTTAGCCGGGACTCGCTACAATGAGCAGTTCTTC. Translation gives CASSLAGTRYNEQFF.

V usage is TRBV9 and J usage is TRBJ1-5; D is perhaps TRBD1 (6 bases). Per germline, CDR1 SGDLS and CDR2 YYNGEE. V lost 5 bases to trimming and J lost 6 bases, with 18 bases between them. The CDR3 runs 15 residues. The CDR3 loop reads CASSSGVGTRQPQHF. In nucleotides, the CDR3 is TGTGCCAGCAGTTCAGGGGTGGGTACACGTCAGCCCCAGCATTTT.

This clone came up once. The gene calls are TRBV5-1 and TRBJ2-6; TRBD1 matches at 8 bases. The CDR3 totals 18 residues. The germline V gene encodes CDR1 SGHRS and CDR2 YFSETQ. J gave up 0 bases and V 2 bases, and 7 bases lay outside the gene matches. CDR3 in amino acids: CASSLGQGAPSGANVLTF. Written as DNA, the CDR3 is TGCGCCAGCAGCTTAGGGCAGGGGGCCCCCTCTGGGGCCAACGTCCTGACTTTC.

The chain links TRBV19 to TRBJ1-3; possible D gene TRBD1, 6 bases. The CDR3 spans 18 residues. The V and J ends lost 4 bases and 0 bases respectively, with 19 bases between them. Germline CDR1 is LNHDA and CDR2 is SQIVND (reference sequence). This CDR3 reads CASSTGGRVSRSGNTIYF. CDR3 nucleotide sequence: TGTGCCAGTAGTACCGGGGGGCGGGTCTCCCGCTCTGGAAACACCATATATTTT.

The chain couples TRBV29-1 to TRBJ1-3, with 7 positions matching TRBD1. The germline V gene encodes CDR1 SQVTM and CDR2 ANQGSEA. The trim removed 2 bases at V and 8 bases at J, leaving 3 bases unmatched. CDR3 length: 12 amino acids. The CDR3 DNA is TGCAGCGTTGAAAAGGGGGCAGACACCATATATTTT. Residues: CSVEKGADTIYF.

This clone appeared a few times. The chain links TRBV5-1 to TRBJ2-7; 9 bases line up with TRBD2. J lost 1 base, V lost 6 bases, and 2 bases had no gene match. CDR1 SGHRS and CDR2 YFSETQ come from the germline V gene. This CDR3 is 13 amino acids long. The CDR3: CASTAGGSYEQYF. As DNA, the CDR3 is TGCGCCAGCACAGCGGGGGGATCCTACGAGCAGTACTTC.

The rearrangement joins TRBV11-2 to TRBJ1-2; TRBD1 aligns across 9 bases. From germline, CDR1 is SGHAT and CDR2 FQNNGV. This CDR3 spans 15 amino acids. The junction had 6 bases not matched to a gene; V was cut back by 3 bases and J by 4 bases. This chain's CDR3 is CASSFPGQGSYGYTF. The CDR3 DNA is TGTGCCAGCAGCTTCCCGGGACAGGGTAGCTATGGCTACACCTTC. The whole variable domain, filled in from reference TRBV11-2 and TRBJ1-2, reads EAGVAQSPRYKIIEKRQSVAFWCNPISGHATLYWYQQILGQGPKLLIQFQNNGVVDDSQLPKDRFSAERLKGVDSTLKIQPAKLEDSAVYLCASSFPGQGSYGYTFGSGTRLTVV.

This chain connects TRBV4-1 to TRBJ2-2; D may be TRBD1 (5 bases). The CDR3 is 14 amino acids. V gave up 4 bases and J gave up 10 bases, with 16 bases separating them. Germline V gene lookup returns CDR1 MGHRA and CDR2 YSYEKL. CDR3 in DNA: TGCGCCAGCAGCCTACCTACAGGAGATGAGGAGCTGTTTTTT. It translates to CASSLPTGDEELFF.

V is TRBV30 and J is TRBJ1-1; perhaps TRBD1 as D (6 bases). V was clipped by 4 bases and J by 0 bases, with 9 bases between them. The V gene's germline CDR1 is GTSNPN and CDR2 SVGIG (reference sequence). The CDR3 has 13 amino acids. This CDR3 is CAWTGQMNTEAFF. As DNA, the CDR3 is TGTGCCTGGACTGGACAGATGAACACTGAAGCTTTCTTT.

This clone was counted a few times. The chain employs TRBV6-1 and TRBJ2-2, with D possibly being TRBD1 (6 bases). The CDR3 is 15 residues long. Looked up from germline, CDR1 is MNHNS and CDR2 is SASEGT. Trimming cost V 1 base and J 7 bases, with 13 bases left between them. This CDR3 is CASSEEADSSGELFF. CDR3 in DNA: TGTGCCAGCAGTGAAGAGGCGGACAGCAGCGGGGAGCTGTTTTTT.

V usage is TRBV6-5 and J usage is TRBJ1-2; 9 bases line up with TRBD1. This CDR3 has 15 residues. V lost 5 bases to trimming and J lost 0 bases; unmatched junction nucleotides: 4. Germline V gene data show CDR1 as MNHEY and CDR2 as SVGAGI. This CDR3 is CASSPGQGTNYGYTF. The CDR3 region has the DNA TGTGCCAGCAGTCCCGGACAGGGGACTAACTATGGCTACACCTTC.